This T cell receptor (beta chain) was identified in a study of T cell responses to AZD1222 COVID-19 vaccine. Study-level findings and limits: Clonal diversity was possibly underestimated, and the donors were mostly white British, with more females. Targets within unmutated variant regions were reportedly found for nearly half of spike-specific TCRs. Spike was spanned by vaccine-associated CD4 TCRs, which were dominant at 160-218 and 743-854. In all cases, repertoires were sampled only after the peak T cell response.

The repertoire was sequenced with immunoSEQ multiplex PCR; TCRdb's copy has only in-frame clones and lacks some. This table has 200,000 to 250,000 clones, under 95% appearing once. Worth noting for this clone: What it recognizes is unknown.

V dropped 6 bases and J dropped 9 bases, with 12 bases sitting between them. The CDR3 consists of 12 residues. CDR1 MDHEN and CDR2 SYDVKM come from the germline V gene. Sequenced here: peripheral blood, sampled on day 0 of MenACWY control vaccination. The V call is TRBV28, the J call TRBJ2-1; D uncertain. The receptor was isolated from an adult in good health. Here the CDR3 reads CASSPSWGEQFF. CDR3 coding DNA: TGTGCCAGCAGCCCAAGTTGGGGTGAGCAGTTCTTC.